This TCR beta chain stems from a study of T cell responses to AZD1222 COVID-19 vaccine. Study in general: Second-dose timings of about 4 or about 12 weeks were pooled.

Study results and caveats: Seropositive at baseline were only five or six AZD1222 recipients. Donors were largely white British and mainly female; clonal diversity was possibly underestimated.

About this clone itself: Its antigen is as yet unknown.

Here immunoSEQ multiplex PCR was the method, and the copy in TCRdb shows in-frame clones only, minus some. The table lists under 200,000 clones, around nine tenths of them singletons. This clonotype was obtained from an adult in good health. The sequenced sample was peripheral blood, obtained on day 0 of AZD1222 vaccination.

The CDR3: CASSRSTDTQYF. Here the CDR3 DNA reads TGTGCCAGCAGCCGCAGCACAGATACGCAGTATTTT. The V call is TRBV7-3, the J call TRBJ2-3; D is ambiguous. V was pared by 5 bases and J by 0 bases, with 3 bases between. Germline assignment: CDR1 SGHTA and CDR2 FQGTGA. The CDR3 is 12 residues long.